The following is a T cell receptor beta chain sequence with its context. This sample was taken from a study of shared clonotypes between healthy human individuals. CD8 cells classed as naive were CD45RO-negative and positively selected for CCR7, excluding terminally differentiated effector memory CD45RA+ cells. Donors were healthy HIV-negative adults without recent acute infections or vaccinations. The method was immunoSEQ multiplex PCR; TCRdb's version includes in-frame clones alone and lacks a portion of them. The sample lists under 850,000 clones, 92% occurring once. Sequences were obtained from naive CD8+ T cells sorted from blood. The source of this sequence is a man aged 25 to 40 in good health.

The CDR3 region has the DNA TGTGCCAGCAGTGAAGCAATAGAACAAGAGACCCAGTACTTC. Its translation is CASSEAIEQETQYF. The chain carries TRBV2 and TRBJ2-5; D remains ambiguous. The CDR3 extends over 14 amino acids. V dropped 0 bases and J dropped 2 bases, with 7 bases sitting between them. Germline loops: CDR1 SNHLY, CDR2 FYNNEI.